This TCR beta chain is from a study of long-term antiretroviral therapy in people with HIV. Study observations and caveats: Post-ART samples showed increased diversity that remained below transplant donor control levels. Whichever time point was examined, clones expanded before ART dominated the repertoire.

CDR1 SNHLY and CDR2 FYNNEI come from the germline V gene. There are 13 residues in the CDR3. V lost 3 bases to trimming and J lost 1 base, with 6 bases between them. To note about this clone: Its antigen is not known.

Researchers ran immunoSEQ v3.0 at survey level. This table comes from immunoSEQ multiplex PCR, and its TCRdb copy is limited to in-frame clones, with some not included. The repertoire holds 35,000 or so clones, around 85% seen once, with about 10% in the top ten. This specimen was unsorted PBMCs, taken 2.2 years after starting antiretroviral therapy. The chain has TRBV2 and TRBJ1-1; D ambiguous. The clonotype was recovered from a man between 18 and 35 years old with HIV. CDR3 sequence reads: CASSDHPNTEAFF. The CDR3 region has the DNA TGTGCCAGCAGTGACCACCCGAACACTGAAGCTTTCTTT.